Following are 28 T cell receptor beta chains from one sample sequenced in a study of cytomegalovirus exposure and HLA in healthy donors. PCR primers comprised 60 Vbeta and 13 Jbeta primers. Clones were read by immunoSEQ multiplex PCR, and TCRdb kept only the in-frame ones, dropping some. In the table there are approximately 88,000 clones, under 80% of which are singletons. The sample was PBMCs. Receptor source: a male donor in good health and CMV-seronegative.

The chain is built from TRBV2 and TRBJ1-5; TRBD1 might be the D (6 bases). Germline V CDR1 and CDR2: SNHLY, FYNNEI. The CDR3 is made up of 13 amino acids. V was cut by 11 bases and J by 4 bases, with 15 bases left in between. DNA of the CDR3: TGTGCCGGCACAGGGAAGGGAAATCAGCCCCAGCATTTT. The encoded protein is CAGTGKGNQPQHF.

The rearrangement uses TRBV11-3 and TRBJ2-1, with D tentatively TRBD2 (5 bases). This CDR3 is built from 15 residues. With 2 bases removed from V and 11 bases from J, the gap between germline ends came to 19 bases. The germline V gene has CDR1 SGHNT and CDR2 YENEEA. For the CDR3, the DNA is TGTGCCAGCAGCTTATATAGGACTCCCCTCGGTCAGCAGTTCTTC. This encodes CASSLYRTPLGQQFF.

This chain links TRBV6-4 with TRBJ1-2, with D perhaps TRBD1 (6 bases). Germline CDR1 reads MRHNA; CDR2 reads SNTAGT. The CDR3 covers 16 residues. V lost 6 bases and J 3 bases, leaving 20 bases between the germline ends. The CDR3 region is CASSPGGAQNYYGYTF. The CDR3 bases are TGTGCCAGCAGCCCTGGGGGGGCACAGAACTACTATGGCTACACCTTC.

The rearrangement uses TRBV30 and TRBJ1-3; 7 nucleotides align to TRBD1. The germline gives CDR1 GTSNPN, CDR2 SVGIG (reference sequence). This CDR3 has 13 amino acids. V shed 0 bases, J shed 9 bases, and the junction held 5 bases outside the gene matches. CDR3 amino acids: CAWSVRQGSTIYF. In DNA, the CDR3 is TGTGCCTGGAGTGTACGACAGGGCAGCACCATATATTTT.

The sample holds one count of this clone. The rearrangement joins TRBV4-1 to TRBJ1-5; possible D gene TRBD1, 6 bases. Germline CDR1 reads MGHRA; CDR2 reads YSYEKL. The CDR3 extends over 14 amino acids. V lost 4 bases and J lost 7, with 14 bases in between. The CDR3 spells CASSPSRGVQPQHF. The CDR3, as DNA: TGCGCCAGCAGCCCGAGCAGGGGAGTCCAGCCCCAGCATTTT.

J is TRBJ2-7 and V is TRBV18; D remains unclear. V dropped 5 bases and J dropped 3 bases, with 8 bases sitting between them. This CDR3 is built from 12 residues. Germline V gene data show CDR1 as KGHSH and CDR2 as LQKENI. The CDR3 sequence is CASSVADYEQYF. CDR3 DNA: TGTGCCAGCTCAGTGGCAGACTACGAGCAGTACTTC. Looking up the rest from reference TRBV18 and TRBJ2-7 gives the full variable domain: NAGVMQNPRHLVRRRGQEARLRCSPMKGHSHVYWYRQLPEEGLKFMVYLQKENIIDESGMPKERFSAEFPKEGPSILRIQQVVRGDSAAYFCASSVADYEQYFGPGTRLTVT.

This clone has only one observation. This chain connects TRBV4-3 to TRBJ2-1, with D possibly TRBD1 on 5 matching bases. With 4 bases removed from V and 0 bases from J, the gap between germline ends came to 10 bases. Germline-derived CDR1 and CDR2 are LGHNA and YSLEER. This CDR3 has 15 amino acids. The CDR3 sequence is CASSLGHTSYNEQFF. CDR3 sequence (DNA): TGCGCCAGCAGCCTTGGACACACCTCCTACAATGAGCAGTTCTTC.

The V call is TRBV7-9, the J call TRBJ2-7, with D perhaps matching TRBD1 (5 bases). The germline gives CDR1 SEHNR, CDR2 FQNEAQ (reference sequence). Trimming took 11 bases from V and 0 from J, leaving 14 bases between them. The CDR3 totals 13 residues. Written as DNA, the CDR3 is TGTGCCCACAGGTCCTCTCTCTCCTACGAGCAGTACTTC. Protein product: CAHRSSLSYEQYF.

The V gene is TRBV29-1, the J gene TRBJ1-2; D possibly corresponds to TRBD1 (5 bases). The V gene lost 4 bases and the J gene lost 3 bases, with 9 bases spanning the gap. This CDR3 is built from 12 residues. CDR1 and CDR2 from the germline V gene are SQVTM and ANQGSEA. The CDR3 DNA sequence: TGCAGCGTTGTATCAGGGTACTATGGCTACACCTTC. Amino acids: CSVVSGYYGYTF.

This clone was detected only a few times. This CDR3 reads CASSYSNQASGNTIYF. CDR3 nucleotide sequence: TGTGCCAGCAGTTACTCGAACCAGGCCTCTGGAAACACCATATATTTT. The chain employs TRBV6-5 and TRBJ1-3; D call uncertain. The CDR3 loop spans 16 amino acids. From germline, CDR1 is MNHEY and CDR2 SVGAGI. Trimming pared 0 bases from V and 0 bases from J, leaving 9 bases between.

The rearrangement links TRBV7-9 to TRBJ2-2, with D possibly being TRBD2 (5 bases). The germline V gene encodes CDR1 SEHNR and CDR2 FQNEAQ (reference sequence). V was pared by 6 bases and J by 7 bases, with 9 bases between. The CDR3 totals 12 residues. In nucleotides, the CDR3 is TGTGCCAGCAGATCAGGAGGCGGGGAGCTGTTTTTT. Translating it yields CASRSGGGELFF.

The table lists this clone with a count of one. The rearrangement links TRBV6-5 to TRBJ1-6, with 7 bases identical to TRBD1. The CDR3 is 15 amino acids. Trimming at V came to 2 bases and at J to 13 bases, leaving 11 bases not matched to a gene. The germline gives CDR1 MNHEY, CDR2 SVGAGI. The CDR3 DNA follows: TGTGCCAGCAGTTACGGGCTTCATCGACAGGGCCCCCTCCACTTT. It translates to CASSYGLHRQGPLHF.

The V gene is TRBV5-4, the J gene TRBJ2-5; 7 bases line up with TRBD2. The CDR3 has 15 amino acids. CDR1 SGHNT and CDR2 YYREEE come from the germline V gene (reference sequence). V shed 3 bases, J shed 4 bases, and the junction held 9 bases outside the gene matches. Here the CDR3 DNA reads TGTGCCAGCAGCTCACCTACTAGGGAGGGAGAGACCCAGTACTTC. The encoded protein is CASSSPTREGETQYF.

This chain joins TRBV7-9 and TRBJ2-2, with D uncertain. This CDR3 comprises 16 residues. CDR1 SEHNR and CDR2 FQNEAQ come from the germline V gene (reference sequence). Trimming took off 2 bases at V and 0 bases at J, with 10 bases between the two ends. The DNA for the CDR3 is TGTGCCAGCAGCTTATATGTACAGCCGAACACCGGGGAGCTGTTTTTT. It codes for CASSLYVQPNTGELFF.

This clone turned up a few times. This rearrangement joins TRBV7-2 to TRBJ2-2; 13 bases agree with TRBD2. V was clipped by 4 bases and J by 3 bases; unmatched bases: 2. This CDR3 contains 16 residues. CDR1 is SGHTA and CDR2 is FQGNSA in the germline V gene. The CDR3, as DNA: TGTGCCAGCAGCTCACTAGCGGGGGGGGACACCGGGGAGCTGTTTTTT. It specifies CASSSLAGGDTGELFF. Based on the CDR3 plus reference TRBV7-2 and TRBJ2-2, the full variable domain is GAGVSQSPSNKVTEKGKDVELRCDPISGHTALYWYRQSLGQGLEFLIYFQGNSAPDKSGLPSDRFSAERTGGSVSTLTIQRTQQEDSAVYLCASSSLAGGDTGELFFGEGSRLTVL.

V gene TRBV28 combines with J gene TRBJ1-5; D uncertain. V was trimmed by 2 bases and J by 7 bases, leaving 6 bases between them. The CDR3 runs 12 residues. CDR1 is MDHEN and CDR2 is SYDVKM in the germline V gene. Here the CDR3 reads CASSLPQQPQHF. CDR3 DNA sequence: TGTGCCAGCAGTTTACCCCAACAGCCCCAGCATTTT. Full variable domain (remainder filled in from reference TRBV28 and TRBJ1-5): DVKVTQSSRYLVKRTGEKVFLECVQDMDHENMFWYRQDPGLGLRLIYFSYDVKMKEKGDIPEGYSVSREKKERFSLILESASTNQTSMYLCASSLPQQPQHFGDGTRLSIL.

The chain couples TRBV29-1 to TRBJ2-5; D perhaps matches TRBD2 (6 bases). The ends were cut back, 4 bases at V and 1 base at J, with 10 bases in the middle. The CDR3 sequence is 13 residues long. Germline V gene lookup returns CDR1 SQVTM and CDR2 ANQGSEA. The CDR3 loop is CSVGRGTQETQYF. CDR3 sequence (DNA): TGCAGCGTTGGCCGGGGGACCCAAGAGACCCAGTACTTC.

The chain uses TRBV5-4 and TRBJ1-1; D gene ambiguous. The CDR3 totals 13 residues. Germline CDR1 SGHNT, CDR2 YYREEE (reference sequence). Deletions cut 5 bases from V and 1 base from J, with 9 bases between. The CDR3 DNA follows: TGTGCCAGCAGTCACGGGTCGAACACTGAAGCTTTCTTT. Its protein is CASSHGSNTEAFF.

This clone has just a few counts. The V and J genes are TRBV20-1 and TRBJ1-6; no definite D call. The V gene's germline CDR1 is DFQATT and CDR2 SNEGSKA (reference sequence). V was pared by 3 bases and J by 13 bases, with 10 bases between. The CDR3 totals 11 residues. Here the CDR3 reads CSARSESPLHF. The CDR3 bases are TGCAGTGCTAGGAGTGAGTCCCCCCTCCACTTT.

The sample holds a few counts of this clone. The V and J genes are TRBV9 and TRBJ2-1; 9 bases line up with TRBD1. The V gene's germline CDR1 is SGDLS and CDR2 YYNGEE. Trimming took 5 bases from V and 6 from J; bases not matched to a gene: 9. The CDR3 covers 15 residues. The CDR3 loop reads CASSTIQGAGNEQFF. In DNA, the CDR3 is TGTGCCAGCAGTACGATACAGGGGGCGGGCAATGAGCAGTTCTTC.

The V gene is TRBV4-3, the J gene TRBJ1-4, with TRBD1 matching over 7 bases. Trimming at V came to 2 bases and at J to 3 bases, leaving 6 bases not matched to a gene. The CDR3 is 16 residues long. CDR1 LGHNA and CDR2 YSLEER come from the germline V gene. The CDR3: CASSQLVQGANEKLFF. The DNA of the CDR3 is TGCGCCAGCAGCCAACTGGTGCAGGGGGCTAATGAAAAACTGTTTTTT.

V is TRBV6-6 and J is TRBJ1-1; 7 bases agree with TRBD1. Germline CDR1 reads MNHNY; CDR2 reads SVGAGI (reference sequence). Unmatched junction bases numbered 9, after V lost 4 bases and J lost 1 base. This CDR3 has 16 amino acids. In DNA form, the CDR3 reads TGTGCCAGCAGTTCGTCCCTTGGACAGGCGAACACTGAAGCTTTCTTT. Its translation is CASSSSLGQANTEAFF.

The genes are TRBV9 and TRBJ1-1; 7 nucleotides align to TRBD1. This CDR3 comprises 14 residues. From germline, CDR1 is SGDLS and CDR2 YYNGEE. V shed 2 bases, J shed 2 bases, and the junction held 3 bases outside the gene matches. This CDR3 is CASSVQGDNTEAFF. CDR3 DNA sequence: TGTGCCAGCAGCGTTCAGGGGGATAACACTGAAGCTTTCTTT.

The V call is TRBV6-4, the J call TRBJ1-6, with D possibly being TRBD1 (5 bases). The CDR3 has 14 amino acids. Trimming removed 6 bases at V and 7 bases at J, with 13 bases between. Germline CDR1 is MRHNA and CDR2 is SNTAGT. The CDR3 sequence is CASRVQNRNSPLHF. The CDR3 DNA follows: TGTGCCAGCAGAGTCCAGAACAGGAATTCACCCCTCCACTTT.

J is TRBJ1-1 and V is TRBV7-2; a possible D gene is TRBD1 (6 bases). This CDR3 contains 11 residues. V was cut by 7 bases and J by 5 bases, with 8 bases left in between. CDR1 and CDR2 from the germline V gene are SGHTA and FQGNSA. Written as DNA, the CDR3 is TGTGCCAGCACCAGGGGAACTGAAGCTTTCTTT. This translates into CASTRGTEAFF.

CDR3 residues: CAWAEGGGTGTQYF. CDR3 nucleotide sequence: TGTGCCTGGGCGGAGGGCGGGGGGACCGGGACCCAGTACTTC. The chain has TRBV30 and TRBJ2-5, with TRBD2 identical over 8 bases. The CDR3 is 14 amino acids. V trimming: 5 bases; J trimming: 7 bases; junction bases outside the gene matches: 12. In germline, CDR1 is GTSNPN, CDR2 SVGIG (reference sequence).

The V call is TRBV19, the J call TRBJ1-1, with 8 bases identical to TRBD1. The length of the CDR3 is 12 residues. Germline V gene sequence: CDR1 LNHDA, CDR2 SQIVND (reference sequence). V shed 6 bases, J shed 11 bases, and the junction held 8 bases outside the gene matches. The CDR3 sequence: CASSMDRAFAFF. The CDR3 DNA reads as TGTGCCAGTAGCATGGACAGGGCGTTCGCTTTCTTT.

This clone has just one count. Written as DNA, the CDR3 is TGTGCCAGTAGTTTGACAGGTACATATCAGCCCCAGCATTTT. It translates to CASSLTGTYQPQHF. This chain connects TRBV19 to TRBJ1-5, with a possible D match to TRBD1 (6 bases). This CDR3 region has 14 residues. Trimming cost V 5 bases and J 5 bases, with 13 bases left between them. Germline-derived CDR1 and CDR2 are LNHDA and SQIVND (reference sequence).